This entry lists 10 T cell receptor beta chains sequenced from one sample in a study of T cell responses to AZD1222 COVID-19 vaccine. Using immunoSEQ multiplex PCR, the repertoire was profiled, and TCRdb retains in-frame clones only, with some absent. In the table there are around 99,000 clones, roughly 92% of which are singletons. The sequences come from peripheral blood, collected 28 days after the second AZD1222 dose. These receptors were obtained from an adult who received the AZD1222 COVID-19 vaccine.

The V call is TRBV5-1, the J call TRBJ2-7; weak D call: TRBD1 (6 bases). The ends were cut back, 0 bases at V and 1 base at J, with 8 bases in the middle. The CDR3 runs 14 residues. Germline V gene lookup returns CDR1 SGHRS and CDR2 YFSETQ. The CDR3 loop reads CASSLGRGSYEQYF. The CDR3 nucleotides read TGCGCCAGCAGCTTGGGCAGGGGATCCTACGAGCAGTACTTC.

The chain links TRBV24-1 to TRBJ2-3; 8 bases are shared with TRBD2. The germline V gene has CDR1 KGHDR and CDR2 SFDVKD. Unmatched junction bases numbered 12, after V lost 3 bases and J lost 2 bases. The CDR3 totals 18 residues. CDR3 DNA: TGTGCCACCAGTGATCCCTTGGGGAGCGGGGGATTCACAGATACGCAGTATTTT. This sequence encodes CATSDPLGSGGFTDTQYF.

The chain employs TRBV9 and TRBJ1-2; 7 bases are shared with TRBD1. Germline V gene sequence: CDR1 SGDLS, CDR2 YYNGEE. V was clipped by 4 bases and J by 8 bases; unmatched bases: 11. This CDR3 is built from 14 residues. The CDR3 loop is CASSPLEKGAGYTF. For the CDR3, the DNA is TGTGCCAGCAGCCCCTTGGAGAAGGGGGCGGGCTACACCTTC.

CDR3 nucleotide sequence: TGTGCCTGGAGTGTGGGACTAGCGGGAGCCGCAGATACGCAGTATTTT. Its protein product is CAWSVGLAGAADTQYF. The chain couples TRBV30 to TRBJ2-3, with 14 positions matching TRBD2. Germline V lookup: CDR1 GTSNPN, CDR2 SVGIG (reference sequence). V lost 0 bases, J lost 4 bases, and 3 bases stayed unmatched. This CDR3 contains 16 residues.

The CDR3 region is CASSVQGTEGRQPQHF. The CDR3 DNA follows: TGTGCCAGCAGTGTCCAGGGGACGGAGGGGCGTCAGCCCCAGCATTTT. The chain combines TRBV27 with TRBJ1-5; D is possibly TRBD1 (6 bases). Germline V CDR1 and CDR2: MNHEY, SMNVEV (reference sequence). V was trimmed by 5 bases and J by 6 bases, leaving 20 bases between them. The CDR3 has 16 residues.

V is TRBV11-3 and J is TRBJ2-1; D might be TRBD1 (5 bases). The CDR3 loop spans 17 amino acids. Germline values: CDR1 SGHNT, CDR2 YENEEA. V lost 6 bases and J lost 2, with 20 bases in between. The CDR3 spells CASRETEGAPAYNEQFF. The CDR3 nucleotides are TGTGCCAGCAGAGAGACCGAAGGGGCCCCAGCCTACAATGAGCAGTTCTTC.

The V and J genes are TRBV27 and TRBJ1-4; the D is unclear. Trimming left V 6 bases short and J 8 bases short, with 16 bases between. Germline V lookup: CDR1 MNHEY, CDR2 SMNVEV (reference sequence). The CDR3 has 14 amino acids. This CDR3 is CASSQLGSREKLFF. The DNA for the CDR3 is TGTGCCAGCAGCCAATTGGGCTCTCGGGAAAAACTGTTTTTT.

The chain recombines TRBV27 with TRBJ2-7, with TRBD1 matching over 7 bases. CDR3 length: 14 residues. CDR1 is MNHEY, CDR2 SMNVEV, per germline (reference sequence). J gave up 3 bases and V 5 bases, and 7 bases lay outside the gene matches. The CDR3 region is CASSQDRTYYEQYF. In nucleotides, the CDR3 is TGTGCCAGCAGTCAGGACAGGACCTACTACGAGCAGTACTTC.

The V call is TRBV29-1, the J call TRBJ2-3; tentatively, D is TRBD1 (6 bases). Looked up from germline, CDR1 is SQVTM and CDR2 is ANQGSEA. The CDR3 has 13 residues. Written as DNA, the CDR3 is TGCACGGATCAGGGGTCTAGCACAGATACGCAGTATTTT. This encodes CTDQGSSTDTQYF.

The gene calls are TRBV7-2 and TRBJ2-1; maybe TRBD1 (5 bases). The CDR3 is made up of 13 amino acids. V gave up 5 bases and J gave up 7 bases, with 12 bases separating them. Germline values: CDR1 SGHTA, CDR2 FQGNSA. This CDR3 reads CASSQTQGNEQFF. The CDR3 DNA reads TGTGCCAGCAGCCAGACCCAGGGAAATGAGCAGTTCTTC.